The next 5 T cell receptor beta chains were all read from a single sample in a study of T cells expressing NK-cell markers. TCRdb derives one entry per CDR3 protein from the 5' RACE reads, leaving out DNA. The sample data list about 550,000 distinct CDR3 sequences. The sequenced sample consisted of blood T cells: a sorted CD56 or NKG2C T cell subset, CD4+ or CD8+ T cells, or bulk PBMC T cells (not recorded which). These TCRs come from a young man in good health.

This chain joins TRBV27 and TRBJ2-1; TCRdb returns TRBD2, unconfirmable since there is no DNA. This CDR3 region has 21 residues. Germline CDR1 and CDR2: MNHEY and SMNVEV (reference sequence). Here the CDR3 reads CASSLFFVRTSGTHSPHEQFF.

The V gene is TRBV5-1, the J gene TRBJ2-1. This CDR3 contains 13 residues. CDR1 SGHRS and CDR2 YFSETQ come from the germline V gene. The CDR3: CASTQGGSPEQFF.

This chain links TRBV7-9 with TRBJ2-1. The CDR3 totals 16 residues. Germline-derived CDR1 and CDR2 are SEHNR and FQNEAQ (reference sequence). The CDR3 sequence is CASSRYRTVRDNEQFF.

The rearrangement links TRBV18 to TRBJ2-1; the TRBD2 assignment by TCRdb is unverifiable without DNA. The germline V gene has CDR1 KGHSH and CDR2 LQKENI. This CDR3 spans 16 amino acids. CDR3 residues: CASSPPLAGGPGEQFF.

J is TRBJ2-1 and V is TRBV3-1; there is no DNA to check the TCRdb D call of TRBD1. Germline V gene lookup returns CDR1 LGHDT and CDR2 YNNKEL (reference sequence). The CDR3 has 13 residues. CDR3 loop: CASSQDRGRREFF.